A single sample is the source of the 27 T cell receptor beta chains below, sequenced in a study of Tregs in tolerant kidney transplant recipients. Mixed chimerism was transient after nonmyeloablative marrow transplants from related graft donors. TCRdb keeps only in-frame clones here, not all; method: immunoSEQ multiplex PCR. Listed are tens of thousands of clones; approximately 1.9% falls within the top ten. Sequenced material: CD4+ T cells from blood (PBMCs), taken 24 months after the transplant. The receptors here all came from a human patient who received a combined kidney and bone marrow transplant. Some T cells may trace back to the graft donor.

About this clone: Read coverage stops 3 residues before the CDR3 terminus; the germline J gene supplies the remainder. The gene calls are TRBV5-8 and TRBJ2-7, with a weak D call TRBD1 (5 bases). The V gene's germline CDR1 is SGHTS and CDR2 YDEGEE. Trimming pared 2 bases from V and 3 bases from J, leaving 12 bases between. CDR3 length equals 14 residues. The sequenced part of the CDR3 DNA is TGTGCCAGCAGCTTAACACCCGACAGCTACGAG. It codes for CASSLTPDSYE. From start to end, the CDR3 is CASSLTPDSYEQYF.

In regard to this clone: The read stops 3 residues short of the end of the CDR3; the missing end is completed from the germline J gene. The chain employs TRBV19 and TRBJ1-2, with D unclear. This CDR3 is 14 amino acids long. Germline assignment: CDR1 LNHDA and CDR2 SQIVND (reference sequence). The V end was cut by 1 base, the J end by 2 bases, with 8 bases between. The CDR3 sequence: CASSIGATNYGYTF. Incomplete CDR3 DNA: TGTGCCAGTAGTATAGGGGCTACCAACTATGGC.

On this clone itself: The read halts 3 residues ahead of the CDR3 end, with the missing end drawn from the germline J gene. The chain is built from TRBV2 and TRBJ2-7; 11 bases match TRBD2. Germline CDR1 reads SNHLY; CDR2 reads FYNNEI. With 4 bases clipped from V and 2 bases from J, the junction kept 10 bases outside the gene matches. CDR3 length equals 17 residues. CDR3 loop: CASSVPTSGIRAYEQYF. CDR3 DNA, as far as it was read: TGTGCCAGCAGTGTCCCGACTAGCGGGATTAGGGCCTACGAG. Combining the CDR3 with reference TRBV2 and TRBJ2-7 gives the whole variable domain EPEVTQTPSHQVTQMGQEVILRCVPISNHLYFYWYRQILGQKVEFLVSFYNNEISEKSEIFDDQFSVERPDGSNFTLKIRSTKLEDSAMYFCASSVPTSGIRAYEQYFGPGTRLTVT.

About this clone: The sequenced fragment ends 3 residues before the CDR3 boundary, so the rest is inferred from the germline J gene. The chain uses TRBV30 and TRBJ2-6, with D hard to call. Germline V gives CDR1 GTSNPN, CDR2 SVGIG (reference sequence). V lost 0 bases and J lost 0, with 3 bases in between. The CDR3 contains 14 residues. The CDR3 sequence is CAWSVASGANVLTF. The covered CDR3 bases are TGTGCCTGGAGTGTGGCCTCTGGGGCCAACGTC.

In the case of this clone: Read coverage stops 3 residues before the CDR3 terminus; the germline J gene supplies the remainder. This chain uses TRBV5-6 with TRBJ2-1; D unresolved. Deletions cut 2 bases from V and 5 bases from J, with 8 bases between. CDR3 length: 13 amino acids. Germline V gene lookup returns CDR1 SGHDT and CDR2 YYEEEE. The DNA read from the CDR3 is TGTGCCAGCAGCTTATTGACACACAATGAG. This codes for CASSLLTHNE. The whole CDR3 sequence is CASSLLTHNEQFF.

On this clone: The read halts 3 residues ahead of the CDR3 end, with the missing end drawn from the germline J gene. This chain links TRBV13 with TRBJ2-3; 9 nucleotides line up with TRBD2. Germline CDR1 reads PRHDT; CDR2 reads FYEKMQ (reference sequence). V was pared by 2 bases and J by 1 base, with 13 bases of the junction left unmatched. The CDR3 loop spans 19 amino acids. Incomplete CDR3 DNA: TGTGCCAGCAGCTTATCTCTAGCGGGACGGTTTTGGGGCACAGATACG. This translates into CASSLSLAGRFWGTDT. The entire CDR3 is CASSLSLAGRFWGTDTQYF.

As for this clone: Read data end 3 residues before the CDR3 end; the end is taken from the germline J gene. The genes are TRBV19 and TRBJ1-5; D is ambiguous. Deletions cut 7 bases from V and 0 bases from J, with 10 bases between. The CDR3 covers 14 residues. From germline, CDR1 is LNHDA and CDR2 SQIVND (reference sequence). This chain's CDR3 is CASNAEYSNQPQHF. CDR3 DNA (partial): TGTGCCAGTAATGCGGAGTATAGCAATCAGCCC.

As for this clone: The CDR3 extends 3 residues past the end of the read, so its final part is completed from the germline J gene. The chain employs TRBV20-1 and TRBJ2-1, with D tentatively TRBD2 (6 bases). The CDR3 contains 16 residues. Looked up from germline, CDR1 is DFQATT and CDR2 is SNEGSKA (reference sequence). Between the trimmed V and J ends, which lost 3 bases and 5 bases, there was a span of 20 bases. CDR3 sequence reads: CSASQPSSVRNNEQFF. The DNA read from the CDR3 is TGCAGTGCTAGCCAGCCCTCTAGCGTAAGAAACAATGAG.

A remark on this clone: The sequence runs out 3 residues before the end of the CDR3; the remainder is reconstructed from the germline J gene. The chain is built from TRBV30 and TRBJ2-1; 7 bases map to TRBD1. CDR1 and CDR2 (germline): GTSNPN, SVGIG (reference sequence). The CDR3 sequence is 15 residues long. The V segment lost 4 bases and the J segment 3 bases; nucleotides outside the gene matches: 9. The chain's CDR3 is CAWIKDRADYNEQFF. The CDR3 DNA, read in part, is TGTGCCTGGATAAAAGACAGGGCTGACTACAATGAG.

To note about this clone: With the read ending 3 residues before the CDR3 end, the germline J gene is used to fill in that end. J is TRBJ2-5 and V is TRBV19; D perhaps matches TRBD2 (6 bases). Germline CDR1 reads LNHDA; CDR2 reads SQIVND (reference sequence). The CDR3 has 15 residues. V lost 3 bases and J 1 base, leaving 12 bases between the germline ends. The covered CDR3 bases are TGTGCCAGTAGTATCGTGGGGCGGGGCCAAGAGACC. This translates into CASSIVGRGQET. The CDR3 reads in full as CASSIVGRGQETQYF.

About this clone: The DNA ends 3 residues before the CDR3 does, and the rest of the CDR3 is filled in from the germline J gene. This chain connects TRBV5-4 to TRBJ1-2, with D perhaps matching TRBD1 (5 bases). CDR1 is SGHNT, CDR2 YYREEE, per germline (reference sequence). V was cut by 2 bases and J by 6 bases, with 14 bases left in between. This CDR3 is 14 amino acids long. CDR3 protein: CASSLARGEDGYTF. CDR3 DNA (partial): TGTGCCAGCAGCTTAGCGAGAGGGGAGGATGGC.

Points on this clone: The read ends 3 residues shy of where the CDR3 ends; the end is completed using the germline J gene. The chain is built from TRBV18 and TRBJ2-2; 7 positions match TRBD1. The germline CDR1 and CDR2 sequences are KGHSH and LQKENI. CDR3 size: 16 residues. V gave up 5 bases and J gave up 1 base; unmatched junction bases: 7. The chain's CDR3 is CASSTRQGQNTGELFF. The sequenced CDR3 bases are TGTGCCAGCTCAACCCGACAGGGACAGAACACCGGGGAG.

Notes on this clone: The CDR3 is cut off 3 residues early in the read; its end comes from the germline J gene. The chain couples TRBV20-1 to TRBJ1-1; perhaps TRBD1 as D (5 bases). The CDR3 loop spans 13 amino acids. The germline CDR1 and CDR2 sequences are DFQATT and SNEGSKA (reference sequence). V lost 1 base and J lost 5, with 11 bases in between. CDR3 DNA (partial): TGCAGTGCTAGAGTGGGGCACGCTACTGAA. This encodes CSARVGHATE. The CDR3 in full is CSARVGHATEAFF.

In the case of this clone: The read ends 3 residues before the CDR3 terminus; that terminus is restored from the germline J gene. The V and J genes are TRBV6-1 and TRBJ2-7; 7 bases match TRBD2. Germline CDR1 and CDR2: MNHNS and SASEGT. V lost 1 base to trimming and J lost 6 bases; unmatched junction nucleotides: 6. This CDR3 has 14 amino acids. CDR3 region: CASSEERLAPEQYF. CDR3 bases read: TGTGCCAGCAGTGAAGAGCGACTAGCCCCCGAG.

Turning to this clone: The read ends 3 residues early relative to the CDR3; the germline J gene fills the gap. This chain connects TRBV5-6 to TRBJ2-7, with 8 positions matching TRBD1. With 4 bases clipped from V and 2 bases from J, the junction kept 5 bases outside the gene matches. Germline lookup yields CDR1 SGHDT and CDR2 YYEEEE. This CDR3 is 14 amino acids long. The CDR3 region is CASSRRGPTYEQYF. CDR3 bases read: TGTGCCAGCAGCCGCAGGGGGCCAACCTACGAG.

As concerns this clone: Sequencing ends 3 residues short of the CDR3 end; the germline J gene provides the rest. The chain is built from TRBV4-1 and TRBJ1-1, with a tentative D call TRBD1 (5 bases). CDR3 size: 17 residues. Germline-derived CDR1 and CDR2 are MGHRA and YSYEKL. Trimming took 4 bases from V and 0 from J, leaving 18 bases between them. The CDR3 bases that were read are TGCGCCAGCAGCCCCCCGGGGGGAGGGAGGTTGAACACTGAA. This codes for CASSPPGGGRLNTE. The complete CDR3 sequence is CASSPPGGGRLNTEAFF.

On this clone itself: The CDR3 end is not reached by the read, which stops 3 residues before it; the germline J gene fills it in. The chain uses TRBV18 and TRBJ2-5; TRBD1 agrees at 9 bases. This CDR3 contains 17 residues. The V gene's germline CDR1 is KGHSH and CDR2 LQKENI. V trimming: 1 base; J trimming: 2 bases; junction bases outside the gene matches: 8. CDR3 sequence: CASSPRGTGSLQETQYF. CDR3 bases read: TGTGCCAGCTCACCACGGGGGACAGGGTCCCTACAAGAGACC.

As regards this clone: The missing CDR3 end, 3 residues past where the read stops, is filled in from the germline J gene. This chain joins TRBV10-3 and TRBJ2-7; the D is unclear. The V end was cut by 5 bases, the J end by 0 bases, with 11 bases between. Looked up from germline, CDR1 is ENHRY and CDR2 is SYGVKD. The CDR3 length is 14 residues. The DNA read from the CDR3 is TGTGCCATCAGTCTGGGCCCCGTCTCCTACGAG. Its protein is CAISLGPVSYE. The whole CDR3 reads CAISLGPVSYEQYF.

As for this clone: The read ends 3 residues shy of where the CDR3 ends; the end is completed using the germline J gene. The chain uses TRBV28 and TRBJ2-5; a weak D match, TRBD1 (6 bases). Germline loops: CDR1 MDHEN, CDR2 SYDVKM. V was clipped by 6 bases and J by 5 bases, with 13 bases between them. The CDR3 totals 13 residues. The CDR3 sequence is CASRGADRETQYF. The covered CDR3 bases are TGTGCCAGCAGGGGGGCAGATAGGGAGACC.

As for this clone: The read ends 3 residues shy of where the CDR3 ends; the end is completed using the germline J gene. The chain links TRBV10-3 to TRBJ2-7; a weak D match, TRBD1 (6 bases). Trimming cost V 0 bases and J 2 bases, with 8 bases left between them. CDR1 is ENHRY, CDR2 SYGVKD, per germline. This CDR3 has 14 amino acids. The sequenced part of the CDR3 DNA is TGTGCCATCAGTGAGTCACAGGGCCCCTACGAG. Its protein product is CAISESQGPYE. The full CDR3 protein reads CAISESQGPYEQYF.

The CDR3 loop reads CASSLLAGGTNEQFF. The CDR3 bases that were read are TGTGCCAGCAGCCTACTAGCGGGGGGTACGAATGAG. The rearrangement joins TRBV7-3 to TRBJ2-1, with 12 positions matching TRBD2. Coverage ceases 3 residues before the CDR3 finishes, and the germline J gene fills in the end. Germline assignment: CDR1 SGHTA and CDR2 FQGTGA. With V trimmed by 5 bases and J by 7 bases, 6 bases remained unmatched. The CDR3 spans 15 residues.

Regarding this clone: The sequenced fragment ends 3 residues before the CDR3 boundary, so the rest is inferred from the germline J gene. The rearrangement joins TRBV30 to TRBJ1-6, with 7 bases that match TRBD1. The J segment lost 10 bases and the V segment lost 2 bases, leaving 8 bases of the junction unmatched. The CDR3 is 14 amino acids. Looked up from germline, CDR1 is GTSNPN and CDR2 is SVGIG (reference sequence). CDR3 bases read: TGTGCCTGGAGTAGGGACAGTGGGATATCACCC. This translates into CAWSRDSGISP. Given in full, the CDR3 is CAWSRDSGISPLHF.

A remark on this clone: The sequence runs out 3 residues before the end of the CDR3; the remainder is reconstructed from the germline J gene. J is TRBJ2-2 and V is TRBV14; 9 nucleotides match TRBD2. CDR1 is SGHDN and CDR2 is FVKESK in the germline V gene. The CDR3 covers 19 residues. The J segment lost 0 bases and the V segment lost 1 base, leaving 9 bases of the junction unmatched. Incomplete CDR3 DNA: TGTGCCAGCAGCCAAGCCCGGGGTGCGGGAGGGACGAACACCGGGGAG. As protein: CASSQARGAGGTNTGE. The CDR3 in its entirety is CASSQARGAGGTNTGELFF.

With regard to this clone: The read stops 3 residues short of the end of the CDR3; the missing end is completed from the germline J gene. V and J are TRBV7-9 and TRBJ1-4; D is ambiguous. Germline V gene lookup returns CDR1 SEHNR and CDR2 FQNEAQ (reference sequence). CDR3 size: 14 residues. The V end was cut by 2 bases, the J end by 5 bases, with 9 bases between. CDR3 sequence reads: CASSLSRSNEKLFF. CDR3 DNA, as far as it was read: TGTGCCAGCAGCTTAAGCCGGTCGAATGAAAAA.

Remarks on this clone: The read ends 3 residues early relative to the CDR3; the germline J gene fills the gap. J is TRBJ2-3 and V is TRBV5-1; 11 bases agree with TRBD2. This CDR3 region has 15 residues. CDR1 is SGHRS and CDR2 is YFSETQ in the germline V gene. The V gene end was trimmed by 3 bases and the J gene end by 3 bases; junction bases not matched to a gene: 3. CDR3 bases read: TGCGCCAGCAGCTCTCTAGCGGGAGGAACAGATACG. Its translation: CASSSLAGGTDT. The entire CDR3 reads CASSSLAGGTDTQYF.

As to this clone: The read is 3 residues too short to cover the CDR3 end, so that end is filled in from the germline J gene. The gene calls are TRBV10-3 and TRBJ2-3, with 8 bases that match TRBD2. Germline V gives CDR1 ENHRY, CDR2 SYGVKD. The V segment lost 2 bases and the J segment 7 bases; nucleotides outside the gene matches: 11. There are 16 residues in the CDR3. CDR3 in amino acids: CAISELLAAHLNTQYF. The sequenced part of the CDR3 DNA is TGTGCCATCAGTGAGCTACTAGCGGCCCACTTGAATACG.

Worth noting for this clone: The CDR3 end is not reached by the read, which stops 3 residues before it; the germline J gene fills it in. V gene TRBV18 combines with J gene TRBJ1-5, with 7 bases fitting TRBD1. Germline-derived CDR1 and CDR2 are KGHSH and LQKENI. The CDR3 consists of 14 residues. The V and J ends lost 3 bases and 3 bases, in that order; junction bases with no gene match: 2. The chain's CDR3 is CASSPGTVNQPQHF. The covered CDR3 bases are TGTGCCAGCTCACCTGGGACAGTCAATCAGCCC.